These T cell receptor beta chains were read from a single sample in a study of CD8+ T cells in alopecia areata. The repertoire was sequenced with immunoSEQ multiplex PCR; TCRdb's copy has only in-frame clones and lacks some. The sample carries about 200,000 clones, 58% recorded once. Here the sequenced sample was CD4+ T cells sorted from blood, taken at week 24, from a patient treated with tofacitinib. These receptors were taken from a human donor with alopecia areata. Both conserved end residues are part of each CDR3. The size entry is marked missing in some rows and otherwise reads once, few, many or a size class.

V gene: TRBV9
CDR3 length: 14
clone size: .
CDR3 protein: CASSDFPSTDTQYF

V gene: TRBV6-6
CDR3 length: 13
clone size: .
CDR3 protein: CASGDSTTDTQYF

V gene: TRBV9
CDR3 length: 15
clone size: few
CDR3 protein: CASSPDGRSAQPQHF

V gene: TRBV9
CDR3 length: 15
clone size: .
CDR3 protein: CASSAGTGSNYGYTF

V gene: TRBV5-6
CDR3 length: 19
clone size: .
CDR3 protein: CASSLVDGRGLPGANVLTF

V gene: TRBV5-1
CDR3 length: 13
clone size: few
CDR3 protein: CASSYDRGTEAFF

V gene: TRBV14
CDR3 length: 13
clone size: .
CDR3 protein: CASSPHTSYEQYF

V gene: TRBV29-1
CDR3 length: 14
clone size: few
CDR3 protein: CSAARTGAPHEQFF

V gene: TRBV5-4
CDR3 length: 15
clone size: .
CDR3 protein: CASSVRTRDTGELFF

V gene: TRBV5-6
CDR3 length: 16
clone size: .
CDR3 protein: CASSQLLGGDNQPQHF

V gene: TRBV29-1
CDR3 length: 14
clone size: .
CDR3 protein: CSEARDLLVNEQFF

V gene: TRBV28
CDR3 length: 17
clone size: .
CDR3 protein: CASSLNPSGTGGYEQFF

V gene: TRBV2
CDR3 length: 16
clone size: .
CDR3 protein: CASSEGLAGGRNIQYF

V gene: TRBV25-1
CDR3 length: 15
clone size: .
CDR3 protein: CASRATGDYRSPLHF

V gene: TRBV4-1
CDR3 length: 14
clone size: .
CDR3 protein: CASSQGQLEETQYF

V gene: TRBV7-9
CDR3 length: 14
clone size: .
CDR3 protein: CASSLLARTDTQYF

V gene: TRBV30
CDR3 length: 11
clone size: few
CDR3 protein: CAWSAQYEQYF

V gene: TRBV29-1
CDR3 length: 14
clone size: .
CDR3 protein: CSVRGDQENYGYTF

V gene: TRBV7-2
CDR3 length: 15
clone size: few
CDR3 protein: CASSLEARGIDTQYF

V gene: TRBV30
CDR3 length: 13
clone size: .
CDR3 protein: CAWGWGIGEKLFF

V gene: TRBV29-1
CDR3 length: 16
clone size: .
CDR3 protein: CSVFWAGTSVNNEQFF

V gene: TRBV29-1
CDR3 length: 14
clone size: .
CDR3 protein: CSVGNRETGQPQHF

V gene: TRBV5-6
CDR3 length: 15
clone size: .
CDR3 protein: CASSFGLQSSYEQYF

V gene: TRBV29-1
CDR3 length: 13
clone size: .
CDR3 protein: CSVGGTANTEAFF

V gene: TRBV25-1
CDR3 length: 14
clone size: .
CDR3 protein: CASSSRVLQETQYF

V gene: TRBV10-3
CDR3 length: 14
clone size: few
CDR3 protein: CAIATGRGTDTQYF

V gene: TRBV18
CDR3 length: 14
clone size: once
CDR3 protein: CASSLEPTGETQYF

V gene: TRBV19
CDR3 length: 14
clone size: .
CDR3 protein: CASSIVQENYGYTF

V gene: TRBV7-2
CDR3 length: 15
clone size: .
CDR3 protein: CASSLAGGRRDTQYF

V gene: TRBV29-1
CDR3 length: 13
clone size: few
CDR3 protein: CSARGAGSDTQYF

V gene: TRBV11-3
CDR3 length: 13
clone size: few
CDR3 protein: CASSRTVNTEAFF

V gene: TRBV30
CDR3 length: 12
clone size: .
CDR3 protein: CAWSVRRNEQFF

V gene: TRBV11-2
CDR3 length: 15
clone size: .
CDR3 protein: CASSLGGTSYNEQFF